The entry below describes one T cell receptor (beta chain). The length of the CDR3 is 17 residues. The V gene's germline CDR1 is KGHSH and CDR2 LQKENI. The V and J ends lost 1 base and 4 bases, in that order; junction bases with no gene match: 13. Cohorts were based on clinical histories the participants reported. The entry originates in a study of blood T cell repertoires in COVID-19. Data came from immunoSEQ multiplex PCR; TCRdb stores just in-frame clones and leaves some out. The repertoire consists of around 250,000 clones, with about 89% occurring once and the leading ten covering about 1.2%. The sample consisted of PBMCs or T cells enriched from blood (not recorded which). This chain uses TRBV18 with TRBJ2-7; TRBD1 agrees at 7 bases. The receptor was isolated from a human donor in a cohort exposed to, infected with or recovered from COVID-19 (not recorded which). The donor label of this sample is uncertain. The CDR3 DNA reads TGTGCCAGCTCACCACGGAACAGGGGCCGTCTGATTTACGAGCAGTACTTC. Protein sequence: CASSPRNRGRLIYEQYF.